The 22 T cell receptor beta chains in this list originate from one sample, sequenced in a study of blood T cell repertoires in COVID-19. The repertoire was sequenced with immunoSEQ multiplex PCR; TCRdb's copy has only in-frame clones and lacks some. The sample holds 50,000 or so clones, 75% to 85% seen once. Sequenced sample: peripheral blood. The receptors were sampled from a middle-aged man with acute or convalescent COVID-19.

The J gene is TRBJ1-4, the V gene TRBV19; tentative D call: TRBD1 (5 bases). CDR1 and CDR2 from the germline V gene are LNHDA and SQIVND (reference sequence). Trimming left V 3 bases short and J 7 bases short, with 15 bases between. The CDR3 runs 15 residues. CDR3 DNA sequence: TGTGCCAGTAGTATTTCGGGGACTCGTTTTGAAAAACTGTTTTTT. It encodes CASSISGTRFEKLFF. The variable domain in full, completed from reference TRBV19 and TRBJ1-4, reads DGGITQSPKYLFRKEGQNVTLSCEQNLNHDAMYWYRQDPGQGLRLIYYSQIVNDFQKGDIAEGYSVSREKKESFPLTVTSAQKNPTAFYLCASSISGTRFEKLFFGSGTQLSVL.

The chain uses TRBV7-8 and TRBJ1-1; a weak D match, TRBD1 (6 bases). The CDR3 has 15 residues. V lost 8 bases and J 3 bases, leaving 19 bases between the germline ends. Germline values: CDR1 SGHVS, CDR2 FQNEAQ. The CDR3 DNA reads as TGTGCCAGCTATTTCAGGGGCGTTGGTCACACTGAAGCTTTCTTT. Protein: CASYFRGVGHTEAFF.

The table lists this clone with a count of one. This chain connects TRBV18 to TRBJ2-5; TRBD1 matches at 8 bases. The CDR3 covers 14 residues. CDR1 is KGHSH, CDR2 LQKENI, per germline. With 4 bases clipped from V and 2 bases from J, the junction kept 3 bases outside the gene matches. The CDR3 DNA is TGTGCCAGCTCACTGAACAGGGGGCAAGAGACCCAGTACTTC. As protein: CASSLNRGQETQYF.

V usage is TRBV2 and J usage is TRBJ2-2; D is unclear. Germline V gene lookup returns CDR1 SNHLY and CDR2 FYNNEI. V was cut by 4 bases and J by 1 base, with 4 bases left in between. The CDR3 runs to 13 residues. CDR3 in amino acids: CASSVQNTGELFF. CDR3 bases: TGTGCCAGCAGTGTACAGAACACCGGGGAGCTGTTTTTT.

CDR3 loop: CASSAGVNYGYTF. The DNA for the CDR3 is TGTGCCAGCAGTGCCGGGGTTAACTATGGCTACACCTTC. J is TRBJ1-2 and V is TRBV25-1; no clear D gene. Germline CDR1 is MGHDK and CDR2 is SYGVNS. Trimming left V 4 bases short and J 1 base short, with 7 bases between. CDR3 length equals 13 residues.

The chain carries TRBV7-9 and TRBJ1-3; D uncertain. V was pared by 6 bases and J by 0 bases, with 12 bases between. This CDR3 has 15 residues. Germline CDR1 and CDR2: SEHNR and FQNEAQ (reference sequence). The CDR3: CASRLDRTSGNTIYF. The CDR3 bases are TGTGCCAGCAGACTAGACCGAACCTCTGGAAACACCATATATTTT.

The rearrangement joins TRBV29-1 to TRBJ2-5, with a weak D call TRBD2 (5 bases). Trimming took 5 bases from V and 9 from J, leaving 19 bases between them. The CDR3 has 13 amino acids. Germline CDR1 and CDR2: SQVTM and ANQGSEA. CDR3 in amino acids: CSVPVPNERAQYF. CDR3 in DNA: TGCAGCGTTCCCGTCCCGAATGAGAGGGCCCAGTACTTC.

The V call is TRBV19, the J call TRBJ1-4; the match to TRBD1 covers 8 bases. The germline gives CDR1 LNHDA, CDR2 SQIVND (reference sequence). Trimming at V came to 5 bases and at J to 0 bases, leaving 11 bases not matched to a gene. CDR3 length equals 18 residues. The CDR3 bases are TGTGCCAGTAGTTTTAACGACAGGGGCCTTACAACTAATGAAAAACTGTTTTTT. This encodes CASSFNDRGLTTNEKLFF.

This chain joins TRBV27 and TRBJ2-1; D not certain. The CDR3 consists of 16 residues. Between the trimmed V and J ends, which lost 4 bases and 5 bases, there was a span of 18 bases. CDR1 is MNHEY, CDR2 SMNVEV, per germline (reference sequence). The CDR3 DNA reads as TGTGCCAGCAGTTCCGATACCAGGCTCCTGGACAATGAGCAGTTCTTC. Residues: CASSSDTRLLDNEQFF.

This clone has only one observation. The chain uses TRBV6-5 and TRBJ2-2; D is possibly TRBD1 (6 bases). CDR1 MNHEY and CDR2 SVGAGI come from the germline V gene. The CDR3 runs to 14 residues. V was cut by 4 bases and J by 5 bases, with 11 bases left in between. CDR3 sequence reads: CASSFTQGTGELFF. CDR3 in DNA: TGTGCCAGCAGTTTTACTCAGGGGACCGGGGAGCTGTTTTTT.

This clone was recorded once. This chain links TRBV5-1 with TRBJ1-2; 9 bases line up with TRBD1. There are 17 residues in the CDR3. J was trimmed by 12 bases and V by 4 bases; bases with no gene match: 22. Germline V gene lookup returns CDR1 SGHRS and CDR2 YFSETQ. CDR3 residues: CASSPGGQGANYSPDTF. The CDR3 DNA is TGCGCCAGCAGCCCTGGGGGACAGGGAGCAAACTATTCTCCCGACACCTTC.

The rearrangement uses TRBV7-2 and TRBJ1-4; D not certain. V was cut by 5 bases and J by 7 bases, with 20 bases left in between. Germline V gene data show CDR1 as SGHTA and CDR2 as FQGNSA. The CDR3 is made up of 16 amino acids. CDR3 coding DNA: TGTGCCAGCAGCGTGGACGGGGATCTACCCACTGAAAAACTGTTTTTT. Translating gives CASSVDGDLPTEKLFF.

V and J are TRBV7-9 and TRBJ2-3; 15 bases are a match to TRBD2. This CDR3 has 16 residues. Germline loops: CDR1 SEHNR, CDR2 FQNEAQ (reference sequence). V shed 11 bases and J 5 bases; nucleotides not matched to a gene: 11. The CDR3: CAVPQPGLAGGDTQYF. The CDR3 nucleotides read TGTGCCGTACCTCAACCGGGACTAGCGGGGGGAGATACGCAGTATTTT.

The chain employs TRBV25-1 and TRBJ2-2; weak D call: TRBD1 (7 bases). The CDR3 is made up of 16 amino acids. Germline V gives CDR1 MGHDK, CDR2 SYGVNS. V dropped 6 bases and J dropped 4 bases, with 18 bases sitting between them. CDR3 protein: CASRINRQGGTGELFF. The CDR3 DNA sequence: TGTGCCAGCAGAATAAATCGACAGGGAGGCACCGGGGAGCTGTTTTTT. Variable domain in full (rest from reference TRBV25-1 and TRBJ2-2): EADIYQTPRYLVIGTGKKITLECSQTMGHDKMYWYQQDPGMELHLIHYSYGVNSTEKGDLSSESTVSRIRTEHFPLTLESARPSHTSQYLCASRINRQGGTGELFFGEGSRLTVL.

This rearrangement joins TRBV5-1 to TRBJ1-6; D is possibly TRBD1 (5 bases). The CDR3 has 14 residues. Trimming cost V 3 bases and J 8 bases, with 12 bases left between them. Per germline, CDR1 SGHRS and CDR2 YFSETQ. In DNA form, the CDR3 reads TGCGCCAGCAGCTGGGGGGAAGGGGATTCACCCCTCCACTTT. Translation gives CASSWGEGDSPLHF.

The CDR3 DNA is TGTGCCAGCAGCCAAGATAACTTCCCTTCTCGTGGGCCCGGGGAGCTGTTTTTT. Its protein is CASSQDNFPSRGPGELFF. The J gene is TRBJ2-2, the V gene TRBV4-2; D is unclear. V lost 0 bases and J lost 6, with 20 bases in between. CDR1 and CDR2 from the germline V gene are LGHNA and YNFKEQ. This CDR3 region has 18 residues.

CDR3 sequence (DNA): TGCGCCAGCAGCTTGGATCCGGAGTATTACGAGCAGTACGTC. Its protein is CASSLDPEYYEQYV. This chain connects TRBV5-1 to TRBJ2-7, with D unresolved. The V gene lost 0 bases and the J gene lost 4 bases, with 11 bases spanning the gap. The CDR3 totals 14 residues. The germline V gene encodes CDR1 SGHRS and CDR2 YFSETQ.

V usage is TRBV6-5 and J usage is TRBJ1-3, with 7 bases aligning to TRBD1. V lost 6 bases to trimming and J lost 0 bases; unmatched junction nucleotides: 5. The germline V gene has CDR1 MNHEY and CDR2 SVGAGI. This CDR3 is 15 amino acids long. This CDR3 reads CASSLRQGSGNTIYF. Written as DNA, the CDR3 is TGTGCCAGCAGCCTACGACAGGGCTCTGGAAACACCATATATTTT.

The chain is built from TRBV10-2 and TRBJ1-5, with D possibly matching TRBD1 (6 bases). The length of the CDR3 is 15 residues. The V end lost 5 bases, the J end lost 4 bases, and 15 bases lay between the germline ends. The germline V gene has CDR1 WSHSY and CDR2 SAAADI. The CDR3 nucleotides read TGCGCCAGCAGTTCGGGACAAACCTTTAATCAGCCCCAGCATTTT. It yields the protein CASSSGQTFNQPQHF.

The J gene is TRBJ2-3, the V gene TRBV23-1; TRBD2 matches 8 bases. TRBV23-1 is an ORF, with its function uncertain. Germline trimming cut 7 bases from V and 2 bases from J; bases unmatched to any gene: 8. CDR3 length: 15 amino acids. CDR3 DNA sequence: TGCGCCAGCAAAGGGGCGGGGGGATCCACAGATACGCAGTATTTT. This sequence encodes CASKGAGGSTDTQYF.

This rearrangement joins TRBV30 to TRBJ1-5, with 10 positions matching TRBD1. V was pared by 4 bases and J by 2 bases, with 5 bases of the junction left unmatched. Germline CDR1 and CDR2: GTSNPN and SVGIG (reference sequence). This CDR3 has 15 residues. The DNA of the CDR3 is TGTGCCTGGACCGGGACAGGGGCGGGCAATCAGCCCCAGCATTTT. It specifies CAWTGTGAGNQPQHF.

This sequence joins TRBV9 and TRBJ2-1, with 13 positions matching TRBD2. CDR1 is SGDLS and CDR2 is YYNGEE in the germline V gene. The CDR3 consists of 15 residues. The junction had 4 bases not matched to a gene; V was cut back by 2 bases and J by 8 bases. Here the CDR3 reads CASSVEGLAGYEQFF. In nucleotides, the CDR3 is TGTGCCAGCAGCGTGGAGGGACTAGCGGGGTATGAGCAGTTCTTC.